The 30 T cell receptor beta chains below were found in one sample sequenced in a study of OX40 agonist ivuxolimab in advanced cancers. Assay used: immunoSEQ multiplex PCR; TCRdb lists only in-frame clones, some missing. Seen here are 40,000 or so clones, about 89% observed once, and the top ten hold over 0.55%. The sequences come from CD4+ or CD8+ T cells sorted from blood, collected in a trial of the OX40 agonist ivuxolimab. The receptors stem from an adult with an advanced solid tumor such as melanoma, head and neck, liver or kidney cancer.

The CDR3 nucleotides are TGTGCCAGCAGTTTTCTGGCAGGGCATCAGCCCCAGCATTTT. Translated, it gives CASSFLAGHQPQHF. V gene TRBV28 combines with J gene TRBJ1-5, with D maybe TRBD1 (5 bases). Trimming stripped 3 bases from V and 5 bases from J, with 11 bases between. The germline CDR1 and CDR2 sequences are MDHEN and SYDVKM. The CDR3 runs to 14 residues. The full variable domain, rest sourced from reference TRBV28 and TRBJ1-5, is DVKVTQSSRYLVKRTGEKVFLECVQDMDHENMFWYRQDPGLGLRLIYFSYDVKMKEKGDIPEGYSVSREKKERFSLILESASTNQTSMYLCASSFLAGHQPQHFGDGTRLSIL.

This clone is a singleton in its sample. The gene calls are TRBV7-9 and TRBJ2-7; 9 nucleotides agree with TRBD1. Trimming removed 4 bases from V and 5 bases from J; junction bases left unmatched: 6. The CDR3 covers 14 residues. From germline, CDR1 is SEHNR and CDR2 FQNEAQ (reference sequence). CDR3 sequence reads: CASSWGQGPDEQYF. The CDR3 DNA is TGTGCCAGCAGCTGGGGACAGGGTCCCGACGAGCAGTACTTC. The full variable domain, in which reference TRBV7-9 and TRBJ2-7 provide the parts outside the CDR3, is DTGVSQNPRHKITKRGQNVTFRCDPISEHNRLYWYRQTLGQGPEFLTYFQNEAQLEKSRLLSDRFSAERPKGSFSTLEIQRTEQGDSAMYLCASSWGQGPDEQYFGPGTRLTVT.

The chain carries TRBV9 and TRBJ2-7; D may be TRBD2 (6 bases). Trimming stripped 7 bases from V and 1 base from J, with 18 bases between. Germline assignment: CDR1 SGDLS and CDR2 YYNGEE. This CDR3 has 15 amino acids. The CDR3 here is CASGASAGRSYEQYF. The CDR3 DNA sequence: TGTGCCAGCGGCGCTTCGGCGGGGAGGTCCTACGAGCAGTACTTC.

This clone came up once. The genes are TRBV5-1 and TRBJ1-1, with 7 nucleotides matching TRBD1. Trimming took 1 base from V and 7 from J; bases not matched to a gene: 7. The CDR3 contains 14 residues. Germline values: CDR1 SGHRS, CDR2 YFSETQ. The CDR3 sequence: CASSLRGGEGEAFF. In nucleotides, the CDR3 is TGCGCCAGCAGCTTGCGAGGGGGCGAGGGTGAAGCTTTCTTT.

The J gene is TRBJ2-1, the V gene TRBV18; TRBD2 might be the D (6 bases). This CDR3 contains 15 residues. V was clipped by 5 bases and J by 2 bases, with 13 bases between them. Per the germline V gene, CDR1 is KGHSH and CDR2 is LQKENI. CDR3 protein: CASSYSSGTYNEQFF. CDR3 bases: TGTGCCAGCTCATACAGTAGCGGAACCTACAATGAGCAGTTCTTC.

The chain combines TRBV28 with TRBJ1-3; D remains unclear. This CDR3 has 16 residues. V lost 10 bases, J lost 0 bases, and 19 bases lay in between. Germline V gene data show CDR1 as MDHEN and CDR2 as SYDVKM. CDR3 protein: CATAPPRWTSGNTIYF. CDR3 coding DNA: TGTGCCACAGCCCCCCCACGGTGGACCTCTGGAAACACCATATATTTT.

The V call is TRBV6-5, the J call TRBJ2-1; either TRBD1 or TRBD2 may fit D (5 bases each). This CDR3 is 14 amino acids long. Germline V gene lookup returns CDR1 MNHEY and CDR2 SVGAGI. V was cut by 2 bases and J by 7 bases, with 12 bases left in between. The CDR3 DNA sequence: TGTGCCAGCAGTTACCGGGACCTCAGAAATGAGCAGTTCTTC. This encodes CASSYRDLRNEQFF.

The gene calls are TRBV7-2 and TRBJ2-2; D might be TRBD1 (6 bases). The CDR3 is 15 residues long. Germline CDR1 SGHTA, CDR2 FQGNSA. Trimming removed 10 bases at V and 4 bases at J, with 19 bases between. In nucleotides, the CDR3 is TGTGCCACCACAAGACAGGCCCGAGGCACCGGGGAGCTGTTTTTT. Translated: CATTRQARGTGELFF.

The rearrangement links TRBV6-5 to TRBJ2-7; perhaps TRBD2 as D (5 bases). Trimming pared 5 bases from V and 7 bases from J, leaving 12 bases between. The length of the CDR3 is 12 residues. Germline V gene lookup returns CDR1 MNHEY and CDR2 SVGAGI. CDR3 nucleotide sequence: TGTGCCAGCAGTCTTATGGGGAGAGAGCAGTACTTC. Translated, it gives CASSLMGREQYF.

The chain is built from TRBV11-3 and TRBJ2-3; 14 nucleotides agree with TRBD2. Trimming took 5 bases from V and 6 from J; bases not matched to a gene: 4. The germline V gene has CDR1 SGHNT and CDR2 YENEEA. This CDR3 has 15 residues. The CDR3 DNA follows: TGTGCCAGCAGCCAGGGACTAGCGGGGGCGGATACGCAGTATTTT. Translated: CASSQGLAGADTQYF.

The chain carries TRBV5-4 and TRBJ2-3, with D hard to call. Germline loops: CDR1 SGHNT, CDR2 YYREEE (reference sequence). This CDR3 region has 13 residues. Between the trimmed V and J ends, which lost 2 bases and 6 bases, there was a span of 10 bases. The CDR3 sequence: CASSFSRADTQYF. CDR3 coding DNA: TGTGCCAGCAGCTTTAGTCGCGCGGATACGCAGTATTTT. Looking up the rest from reference TRBV5-4 and TRBJ2-3 gives the full variable domain: ETGVTQSPTHLIKTRGQQVTLRCSSQSGHNTVSWYQQALGQGPQFIFQYYREEENGRGNFPPRFSGLQFPNYSSELNVNALELDDSALYLCASSFSRADTQYFGPGTRLTVL.

V gene TRBV9 combines with J gene TRBJ2-7, with D tentatively TRBD2 (5 bases). The CDR3 is made up of 17 amino acids. The ends were cut back, 0 bases at V and 5 bases at J, with 21 bases in the middle. In germline, CDR1 is SGDLS, CDR2 YYNGEE. The chain's CDR3 is CASSVAPGGLSLDEQYF. The CDR3 nucleotides read TGTGCCAGCAGCGTAGCTCCCGGAGGACTGTCCTTAGACGAGCAGTACTTC.

The chain joins TRBV9 to TRBJ1-3; unclear D gene. The CDR3 totals 13 residues. From germline, CDR1 is SGDLS and CDR2 YYNGEE. V lost 0 bases, J lost 5 bases, and 6 bases lay in between. In nucleotides, the CDR3 is TGTGCCAGCAGCGTAGATGGTAGAAACACCATATATTTT. It is translated as CASSVDGRNTIYF. Full variable domain (remainder filled in from reference TRBV9 and TRBJ1-3): DSGVTQTPKHLITATGQRVTLRCSPRSGDLSVYWYQQSLDQGLQFLIQYYNGEERAKGNILERFSAQQFPDLHSELNLSSLELGDSALYFCASSVDGRNTIYFGEGSWLTVV.

A word on this clone: At the DNA level, this CDR3 is encoded by other sequences in the same sample as well. The chain combines TRBV5-1 with TRBJ1-1; D is possibly TRBD1 (5 bases). This CDR3 comprises 14 residues. Trimming took 4 bases from V and 1 from J, leaving 11 bases between them. CDR1 and CDR2 from the germline V gene are SGHRS and YFSETQ. The CDR3 loop is CASSIQGQNTEAFF. The CDR3 DNA follows: TGCGCCAGCAGCATTCAGGGCCAGAACACTGAAGCTTTCTTT.

The chain links TRBV6-5 to TRBJ2-7; D is unclear. V was cut by 6 bases and J by 4 bases, with 7 bases left in between. The CDR3 totals 11 residues. Germline CDR1 reads MNHEY; CDR2 reads SVGAGI. CDR3 nucleotides: TGTGCCAGCAGACAATATTACGAGCAGTACTTC. This sequence encodes CASRQYYEQYF.

A word on this clone: No conserved phenylalanine or tryptophan ends this CDR3, so it is likely a read error. V gene TRBV18 combines with J gene TRBJ1-6; D possibly corresponds to TRBD1 (5 bases). The V end lost 3 bases, the J end lost 7 bases, and 7 bases lay between the germline ends. Germline V CDR1 and CDR2: KGHSH, LQKENI. This CDR3 has 13 amino acids. CDR3 in DNA: TGTGCCAGCTCACCGGGGGTGAATTCACCCCTCCACCTT. It is translated as CASSPGVNSPLHL.

CDR3 bases: TGTGCCAGCAGCTTGATGATTAATGGCTACACCTTC. Translation: CASSLMINGYTF. J is TRBJ1-2 and V is TRBV7-2; D is unresolved. Per germline, CDR1 SGHTA and CDR2 FQGNSA. Trimming cost V 3 bases and J 6 bases, with 8 bases left between them. The CDR3 extends over 12 amino acids.

V gene TRBV6-5 combines with J gene TRBJ1-1; D ambiguous. The length of the CDR3 is 13 residues. Trimming removed 2 bases at V and 3 bases at J, with 7 bases between. Germline V gives CDR1 MNHEY, CDR2 SVGAGI. CDR3 DNA: TGTGCCAGCAGTTACGGCCCCGACACTGAAGCTTTCTTT. This sequence encodes CASSYGPDTEAFF.

This clone was observed once. The CDR3 loop reads CSVFPAGANVLTF. The CDR3 nucleotides are TGCAGCGTTTTTCCTGCCGGGGCCAACGTCCTGACTTTC. The chain links TRBV29-1 to TRBJ2-6; D remains unclear. Deletions cut 5 bases from V and 4 bases from J, with 9 bases between. The CDR3 consists of 13 residues. Germline V gene data show CDR1 as SQVTM and CDR2 as ANQGSEA.

In the case of this clone: The junction departs from the called germline gene at one end, perhaps through a read error. Distinct nucleotide sequences in the sample also encode this CDR3. This chain joins TRBV5-1 and TRBJ1-2, with 12 bases matching TRBD1. Germline V lookup: CDR1 SGHRS, CDR2 YFSETQ. The CDR3 extends over 15 amino acids. The CDR3 coding sequence is TGCGCCAGCAGCAAGGGACAGGGGGCAGGCTATGGCTATACCTTC. Its translation is CASSKGQGAGYGYTF. Variable domain in full (rest from reference TRBV5-1 and TRBJ1-2): KAGVTQTPRYLIKTRGQQVTLSCSPISGHRSVSWYQQTPGQGLQFLFEYFSETQRNKGNFPGRFSGRQFSNSRSEMNVSTLELGDSALYLCASSKGQGAGYGYTFGSGTRLTVV.

The chain employs TRBV7-9 and TRBJ2-7; D is perhaps TRBD1 or TRBD2 (5 bases each). V was clipped by 5 bases and J by 5 bases, with 19 bases between them. This CDR3 spans 15 amino acids. CDR1 SEHNR and CDR2 FQNEAQ come from the germline V gene (reference sequence). CDR3 protein: CASSIGTAQGHEQYF. In nucleotides, the CDR3 is TGTGCCAGCAGCATCGGGACCGCTCAAGGCCACGAGCAGTACTTC.

The gene calls are TRBV19 and TRBJ1-5, with D possibly matching TRBD1 (5 bases). From germline, CDR1 is LNHDA and CDR2 SQIVND (reference sequence). This CDR3 spans 16 amino acids. The V end lost 6 bases, the J end lost 0 bases, and 15 bases lay between the germline ends. This CDR3 reads CASSRGVHYSNQPQHF. In nucleotides, the CDR3 is TGTGCCAGTAGCCGGGGGGTGCATTATAGCAATCAGCCCCAGCATTTT.

The chain joins TRBV18 to TRBJ2-1; perhaps TRBD1 as D (6 bases). The V gene's germline CDR1 is KGHSH and CDR2 LQKENI. With 0 bases removed from V and 6 bases from J, the gap between germline ends came to 15 bases. The CDR3 covers 16 residues. The CDR3: CASSPPLRGSGNEQFF. DNA for the CDR3: TGTGCCAGCTCACCACCTCTCAGGGGTTCCGGCAATGAGCAGTTCTTC. The full variable domain, in which reference TRBV18 and TRBJ2-1 provide the parts outside the CDR3, is NAGVMQNPRHLVRRRGQEARLRCSPMKGHSHVYWYRQLPEEGLKFMVYLQKENIIDESGMPKERFSAEFPKEGPSILRIQQVVRGDSAAYFCASSPPLRGSGNEQFFGPGTRLTVL.

Remarks on this clone: This likely comes from a read error, as the CDR3 has no conserved phenylalanine or tryptophan at its end. The V call is TRBV6-6, the J call TRBJ1-6, with 8 bases that match TRBD1. Germline-derived CDR1 and CDR2 are MNHNY and SVGAGI (reference sequence). The CDR3 extends over 15 amino acids. J gave up 8 bases and V 7 bases, and 10 bases lay outside the gene matches. Written as DNA, the CDR3 is TGTGCCAGCAACTTACAGGGGGGTACGGATTCACCCCTCCACCTT. It codes for CASNLQGGTDSPLHL.

The CDR3 protein is CASSLRTDTGELFF. The CDR3 DNA follows: TGCGCCAGCAGCCTTCGGACTGACACCGGGGAGCTGTTTTTT. J is TRBJ2-2 and V is TRBV5-1, with D perhaps matching TRBD2 (5 bases). Germline values: CDR1 SGHRS, CDR2 YFSETQ. The CDR3 totals 14 residues. Trimming shortened V by 4 bases and J by 3 bases, and 10 bases separated the two germline ends.

The genes are TRBV2 and TRBJ2-5; 7 nucleotides align to TRBD2. Losses at the gene ends were 3 bases for V and 4 bases for J; bases not matched to a gene: 5. CDR1 and CDR2 from the germline V gene are SNHLY and FYNNEI. There are 14 residues in the CDR3. CDR3 region: CASSDGGGIETQYF. The CDR3 bases are TGTGCCAGCAGTGATGGGGGGGGGATAGAGACCCAGTACTTC.

The chain has TRBV7-2 and TRBJ2-7; D gene unclear. Per germline, CDR1 SGHTA and CDR2 FQGNSA. The CDR3 is 16 residues long. V lost 1 base, J lost 0 bases, and 13 bases lay in between. The CDR3 sequence is CASSLVYATTSYEQYF. The CDR3 DNA sequence: TGTGCCAGCAGCTTAGTATACGCTACCACCTCCTACGAGCAGTACTTC.

This CDR3 is CASSEVGNGPQHF. The CDR3 DNA reads TGTGCCAGCAGTGAAGTAGGAAATGGGCCCCAGCATTTT. This sequence joins TRBV6-1 and TRBJ1-5; D not certain. The CDR3 runs 13 residues. Germline CDR1 is MNHNS and CDR2 is SASEGT. Trimming removed 1 base at V and 9 bases at J, with 10 bases between.

The V call is TRBV28, the J call TRBJ1-2; 9 bases map to TRBD1. This CDR3 has 17 residues. V was pared by 1 base and J by 0 bases, with 6 bases of the junction left unmatched. The germline V gene encodes CDR1 MDHEN and CDR2 SYDVKM. This chain's CDR3 is CASSLFTGTGPNYGYTF. CDR3 in DNA: TGTGCCAGCAGTTTATTCACTGGGACAGGGCCTAACTATGGCTACACCTTC.

This clone was seen only a few times. The chain combines TRBV7-3 with TRBJ1-5, with a possible D match to TRBD1 (5 bases). Germline CDR1 is SGHTA and CDR2 is FQGTGA. V lost 5 bases to trimming and J lost 3 bases, with 23 bases between them. This CDR3 is 18 amino acids long. CDR3 sequence: CASSPSGGRSIFNQPQHF. In DNA form, the CDR3 reads TGTGCCAGCAGCCCCTCCGGGGGGAGGTCGATATTCAATCAGCCCCAGCATTTT.